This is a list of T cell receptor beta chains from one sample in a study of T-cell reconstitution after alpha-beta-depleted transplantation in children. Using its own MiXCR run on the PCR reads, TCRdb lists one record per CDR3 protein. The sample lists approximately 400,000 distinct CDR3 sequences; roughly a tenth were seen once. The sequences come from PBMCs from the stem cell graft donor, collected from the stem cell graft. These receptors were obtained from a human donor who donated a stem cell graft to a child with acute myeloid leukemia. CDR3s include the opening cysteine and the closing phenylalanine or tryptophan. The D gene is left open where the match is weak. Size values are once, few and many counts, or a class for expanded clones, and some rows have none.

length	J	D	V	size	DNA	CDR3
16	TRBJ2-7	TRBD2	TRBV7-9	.	TGTGCCAGCAAACCGGGGCTAGCGGGGGGCAAACACGAGCAGTACTTC	CASKPGLAGGKHEQYF
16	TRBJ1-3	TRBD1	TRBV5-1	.	TGCGCCAGCAGCTCAAGGACAGGGGCTACTGGAAACACCATATATTTT	CASSSRTGATGNTIYF
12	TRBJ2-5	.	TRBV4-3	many	TGCGCCAGCAGCCAATCATTGGAGACCCAGTACTTC	CASSQSLETQYF
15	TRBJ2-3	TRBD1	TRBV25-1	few	TGTGCCAGCAGTGACCGGACAGGGCGGGCAGATACGCAGTATTTT	CASSDRTGRADTQYF
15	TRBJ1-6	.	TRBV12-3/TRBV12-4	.	TGTGCCAGCAGTTTCGACAGAAGAGGTAATTCACCCCTCCACTTT	CASSFDRRGNSPLHF
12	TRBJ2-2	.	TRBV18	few	TGTGCCAGCTCGGACCTCACCGGGGAGCTGTTTTTT	CASSDLTGELFF
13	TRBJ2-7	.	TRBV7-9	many	TGTGCCAGCAGCTTTGGGGACGGGTACGAGCAGTACTTC	CASSFGDGYEQYF
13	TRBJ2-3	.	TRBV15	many	TGTGCCACCAGCAGCTCTATTCCAGATACGCAGTATTTT	CATSSSIPDTQYF
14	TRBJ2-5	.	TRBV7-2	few	TGTGCCAGCAGCCGGGGTCAACAAGGGGAGACCCAGTATTTC	CASSRGQQGETQYF
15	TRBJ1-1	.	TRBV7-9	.	TGTGCCAGCAGCTTAGAGGGCACGATGAACACTGAAGCTTTCTTT	CASSLEGTMNTEAFF
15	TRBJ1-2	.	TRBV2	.	TGTGCCAGCTCTACGGGGGGTGGGTCTATCTATGGCTACACCTTC	CASSTGGGSIYGYTF
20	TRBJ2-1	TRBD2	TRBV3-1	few	TGTGCCAGCAGCCAAGATTGGGTCGTAGCTAGCGGAGGGAAATTCAATGAGCAGTTCTTC	CASSQDWVVASGGKFNEQFF
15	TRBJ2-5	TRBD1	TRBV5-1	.	TGCGCCAGCAGCTGGACCACGGGACAGGGAGAGACCCAGTACTTC	CASSWTTGQGETQYF